This T cell receptor (beta chain) was identified in a study of vaccination effects on CD4 cells after COVID-19. Study at large: Post-vaccine draws lagged the second dose by a median of 72 days.

CD4+ T cells specific for antigen were expanded with viral peptide pools by the ViraFEST assay before sequencing. Investigators separated out CD4+ T cells once less than 11 days of culture had passed. Subjects were given two BNT162b2 or mRNA-1273 vaccine doses. The junction had 4 bases not matched to a gene; V was cut back by 3 bases and J by 3 bases. The CDR3 consists of 15 residues. Germline CDR1 is MDHEN and CDR2 is SYDVKM. In regard to this clone: The antigen is unknown.

Repertoires were generated with immunoSEQ multiplex PCR, while TCRdb's copy carries only in-frame clones and drops some. The sample includes some 14,000 clones, 65% to 75% seen only once; the top ten take approximately 25%. The clonotype was recovered from a human donor who received a COVID-19 vaccine. Specimen: CD4+ T cells from PBMCs cultured with HCoV-NL63 spike peptides, collected after COVID-19 vaccination. The J gene is TRBJ1-3, the V gene TRBV28; 8 bases agree with TRBD1. CDR3: CASSFRGLYGNTIYF. The CDR3 region has the DNA TGTGCCAGCAGTTTCAGGGGGCTTTATGGAAACACCATATATTTT.